Each of the 24 T cell receptor beta chains below was sequenced from the same sample in a study of cytomegalovirus exposure and HLA in healthy donors. Primers included in the PCR were 60 Vbeta and 13 Jbeta primers. The method was immunoSEQ multiplex PCR; TCRdb's version includes in-frame clones alone and lacks a portion of them. The sample data list 100,000 or so clones. The specimen sequenced was PBMCs. The origin of the receptors is a man between 50 and 59 years old in good health and CMV-seronegative.

The gene calls are TRBV6-6 and TRBJ1-5; TRBD1 might be the D (5 bases). The CDR3 has 16 residues. V was clipped by 6 bases and J by 0 bases, with 15 bases between them. Germline values: CDR1 MNHNY, CDR2 SVGAGI (reference sequence). The CDR3 DNA is TGTGCCAGCAGGGCCGACAGATATGTTAGCAATCAGCCCCAGCATTTT. Amino acids: CASRADRYVSNQPQHF.

The chain carries TRBV11-2 and TRBJ1-5; the D gene is possibly TRBD1 (6 bases). CDR1 is SGHAT and CDR2 is FQNNGV in the germline V gene. This CDR3 has 14 amino acids. Trimming took 2 bases from V and 5 from J, leaving 10 bases between them. CDR3 protein: CASSLMGADQPQHF. The DNA of the CDR3 is TGTGCCAGCAGCTTAATGGGGGCTGATCAGCCCCAGCATTTT.

CDR3 protein: CASSLNTEAFF. CDR3 DNA sequence: TGTGCCAGCTCACTAAACACTGAAGCTTTCTTT. J is TRBJ1-1 and V is TRBV18, with D hard to call. CDR3 length: 11 residues. V was shortened by 4 bases and J by 2 bases, with 2 bases between the two germline ends. Per germline, CDR1 KGHSH and CDR2 LQKENI.

This chain uses TRBV2 with TRBJ1-4, with TRBD1 as a possible D gene (5 bases). CDR3 length: 16 amino acids. Between the trimmed V and J ends, which lost 5 bases and 8 bases, there was a span of 21 bases. Germline loops: CDR1 SNHLY, CDR2 FYNNEI. In nucleotides, the CDR3 is TGTGCCAGCAGTAGGAGGGACGTCTCAAACGGCGAAAAACTGTTTTTT. Translation: CASSRRDVSNGEKLFF.

The chain joins TRBV6-5 to TRBJ1-2, with a possible D match to TRBD1 (6 bases). The CDR3 spans 15 residues. V lost 4 bases and J lost 3, with 15 bases in between. The germline CDR1 and CDR2 sequences are MNHEY and SVGAGI. The CDR3 loop is CASSLTDSNYYGYTF. Written as DNA, the CDR3 is TGTGCCAGCAGTTTAACGGACAGCAACTACTATGGCTACACCTTC.

The gene calls are TRBV18 and TRBJ2-5; tentatively, D is TRBD2 (6 bases). Germline CDR1 and CDR2: KGHSH and LQKENI. V was trimmed by 5 bases and J by 5 bases, leaving 21 bases between them. The CDR3 is 16 residues long. The CDR3 sequence: CASSSTGTPPGETQYF. In DNA form, the CDR3 reads TGTGCCAGCTCATCAACCGGGACTCCCCCGGGGGAGACCCAGTACTTC.

The chain uses TRBV6-5 and TRBJ1-2, with 9 positions matching TRBD1. The germline CDR1 and CDR2 sequences are MNHEY and SVGAGI. CDR3 length equals 13 residues. J lost 7 bases, V lost 11 bases, and 11 bases had no gene match. The CDR3 region is CAVGNRGLIGYTF. In DNA, the CDR3 is TGTGCCGTAGGAAACAGGGGGCTTATTGGCTACACCTTC.

The genes are TRBV5-1 and TRBJ1-5, with 8 bases lining up with TRBD1. Germline trimming cut 0 bases from V and 4 bases from J; bases unmatched to any gene: 3. CDR3 size: 15 residues. Germline V CDR1 and CDR2: SGHRS, YFSETQ. CDR3 DNA: TGCGCCAGCAGCTTGGACAGGGGGGATAATCAGCCCCAGCATTTT. Translation gives CASSLDRGDNQPQHF. The full variable domain, rest sourced from reference TRBV5-1 and TRBJ1-5, is KAGVTQTPRYLIKTRGQQVTLSCSPISGHRSVSWYQQTPGQGLQFLFEYFSETQRNKGNFPGRFSGRQFSNSRSEMNVSTLELGDSALYLCASSLDRGDNQPQHFGDGTRLSIL.

The chain couples TRBV4-1 to TRBJ1-6; D not resolved. V was clipped by 2 bases and J by 8 bases, with 13 bases between them. The CDR3 sequence is 15 residues long. From germline, CDR1 is MGHRA and CDR2 YSYEKL. The CDR3 is CASSQTGEGDSPLHF. The CDR3 DNA sequence: TGCGCCAGCAGCCAAACGGGAGAGGGCGATTCACCCCTCCACTTT.

The gene calls are TRBV11-3 and TRBJ2-1; 8 nucleotides line up with TRBD2. This CDR3 comprises 17 residues. With 5 bases clipped from V and 0 bases from J, the junction kept 9 bases outside the gene matches. CDR1 and CDR2 (germline): SGHNT, YENEEA. CDR3 nucleotides: TGTGCCAGCAGCATGACTAGCGTATCTAGCTCCTACAATGAGCAGTTCTTC. Protein: CASSMTSVSSSYNEQFF.

The chain has TRBV29-1 and TRBJ2-7; 8 bases align to TRBD1. With 7 bases clipped from V and 6 bases from J, the junction kept 14 bases outside the gene matches. The CDR3 spans 14 residues. Looked up from germline, CDR1 is SQVTM and CDR2 is ANQGSEA. The CDR3 coding sequence is TGCAGCGCTGATGGACGACAGGGGAGGAGCGAGCAGTACTTC. Translation: CSADGRQGRSEQYF.

The V call is TRBV6-5, the J call TRBJ1-2; 10 bases line up with TRBD1. Germline V gene sequence: CDR1 MNHEY, CDR2 SVGAGI. Unmatched junction bases numbered 7, after V lost 0 bases and J lost 6 bases. This CDR3 has 16 residues. The chain's CDR3 is CASSYSRTGGADGYTF. The DNA of the CDR3 is TGTGCCAGCAGTTACTCGCGGACAGGGGGGGCGGATGGCTACACCTTC.

Turning to this clone: Within the sample, other DNA sequences also encode this same CDR3. The gene calls are TRBV7-3 and TRBJ2-2, with D perhaps TRBD2 (5 bases). The length of the CDR3 is 15 residues. Trimming shortened V by 5 bases and J by 0 bases, and 10 bases separated the two germline ends. CDR1 is SGHTA, CDR2 FQGTGA, per germline. The CDR3 here is CASSRGLTNTGELFF. For the CDR3, the DNA is TGTGCCAGCAGCCGAGGACTGACGAACACCGGGGAGCTGTTTTTT.

In the case of this clone: The identical CDR3 is also encoded by other nucleotide sequences in the sample. The chain links TRBV5-1 to TRBJ1-1; 8 nucleotides line up with TRBD1. V dropped 3 bases and J dropped 1; count of bases not matched to a gene: 5. This CDR3 has 15 amino acids. Looked up from germline, CDR1 is SGHRS and CDR2 is YFSETQ. The CDR3 coding sequence is TGCGCCAGCAGCTCAGACAGGGGCGGGAACACTGAAGCTTTCTTT. Protein sequence: CASSSDRGGNTEAFF.

The genes are TRBV18 and TRBJ1-3; the match to TRBD1 covers 7 bases. Losses at the gene ends were 3 bases for V and 0 bases for J; bases not matched to a gene: 5. Germline CDR1 is KGHSH and CDR2 is LQKENI. This CDR3 is built from 16 residues. CDR3 sequence reads: CASSPPGQSSGNTIYF. DNA for the CDR3: TGTGCCAGCTCACCCCCGGGACAGAGCTCTGGAAACACCATATATTTT.

CDR3 coding DNA: TGTGCCAGCAGCTTGGAGGGCCAAGAAAAACTGTTTTTT. The encoded protein is CASSLEGQEKLFF. This chain links TRBV7-8 with TRBJ1-4; unclear D gene. The CDR3 is made up of 13 amino acids. From germline, CDR1 is SGHVS and CDR2 FQNEAQ. V was trimmed by 3 bases and J by 8 bases, leaving 10 bases between them.

This chain joins TRBV5-6 and TRBJ2-7; D is unresolved. This CDR3 has 13 residues. V dropped 3 bases and J dropped 13 bases, with 20 bases sitting between them. The germline V gene encodes CDR1 SGHDT and CDR2 YYEEEE. The CDR3 DNA reads as TGTGCCAGCAGCTCCCAGGCCTCCACTCGAAACTACTTC. Amino acids: CASSSQASTRNYF.

J is TRBJ1-5 and V is TRBV9, with TRBD1 as a possible D gene (5 bases). The CDR3 spans 14 residues. Trimming stripped 3 bases from V and 7 bases from J, with 14 bases between. Germline lookup yields CDR1 SGDLS and CDR2 YYNGEE. The chain's CDR3 is CASSAGVEGQPQHF. In DNA form, the CDR3 reads TGTGCCAGCAGCGCGGGAGTTGAGGGGCAGCCCCAGCATTTT.

The CDR3 spells CASSQAPPDTTNEKLFF. As DNA, the CDR3 is TGCGCCAGCAGCCAAGCCCCCCCAGACACAACTAATGAAAAACTGTTTTTT. The chain couples TRBV4-3 to TRBJ1-4, with D uncertain. CDR3 length equals 17 residues. The germline CDR1 and CDR2 sequences are LGHNA and YSLEER. V lost 1 base, J lost 0 bases, and 12 bases lay in between.

The J gene is TRBJ2-5, the V gene TRBV27; 8 bases map to TRBD2. The CDR3 extends over 15 amino acids. The junction had 10 bases not matched to a gene; V was cut back by 10 bases and J by 0 bases. In germline, CDR1 is MNHEY, CDR2 SMNVEV (reference sequence). The CDR3 spells CATQFTGGHQETQYF. As DNA, the CDR3 is TGTGCCACCCAGTTTACGGGAGGGCACCAAGAGACCCAGTACTTC.

The rearrangement joins TRBV18 to TRBJ1-4; the D gene is possibly TRBD1 (6 bases). Trimming took 6 bases from V and 4 from J, leaving 12 bases between them. The germline V gene has CDR1 KGHSH and CDR2 LQKENI. The CDR3 contains 14 residues. The CDR3 sequence is CASSWTDSNEKLFF. CDR3 DNA: TGTGCCAGCTCCTGGACAGACAGTAATGAAAAACTGTTTTTT.

CDR3 residues: CSAGTANTEAFF. DNA for the CDR3: TGCAGCGCCGGGACAGCTAACACTGAAGCTTTCTTT. The chain is built from TRBV29-1 and TRBJ1-1; 7 nucleotides line up with TRBD1. From germline, CDR1 is SQVTM and CDR2 ANQGSEA. The trim removed 7 bases at V and 2 bases at J, leaving 4 bases unmatched. CDR3 length: 12 residues.

V gene TRBV7-9 combines with J gene TRBJ2-7; 8 positions match TRBD2. Germline V gene lookup returns CDR1 SEHNR and CDR2 FQNEAQ (reference sequence). V lost 3 bases to trimming and J lost 2 bases; unmatched junction nucleotides: 6. The length of the CDR3 is 15 residues. Written as DNA, the CDR3 is TGTGCCAGCAGCTTGAGCGGGAGTGGGGCCTACGAGCAGTACTTC. Its translation: CASSLSGSGAYEQYF. Full variable domain (outside the CDR3, taken from reference TRBV7-9 and TRBJ2-7): DTGVSQNPRHKITKRGQNVTFRCDPISEHNRLYWYRQTLGQGPEFLTYFQNEAQLEKSRLLSDRFSAERPKGSFSTLEIQRTEQGDSAMYLCASSLSGSGAYEQYFGPGTRLTVT.

The chain uses TRBV19 and TRBJ2-5; weak D call: TRBD2 (5 bases). Germline loops: CDR1 LNHDA, CDR2 SQIVND (reference sequence). The CDR3 extends over 13 amino acids. V was shortened by 3 bases and J by 5 bases, with 10 bases between the two germline ends. The CDR3: CASSMAGEETQYF. CDR3 in DNA: TGTGCCAGTAGTATGGCTGGGGAGGAGACCCAGTACTTC.